A selection of T cell receptor beta chains follows, all from one sample in a study of Ad26.COV2.S vaccination and SARS-CoV-2 variants. Some clones are missing from TCRdb's copy, which holds only in-frame ones; the method was immunoSEQ multiplex PCR. The table includes approximately 410,000 clones, around 87% detected once. The sample was peripheral blood, taken in a trial of Ad26.COV2.S vaccine versus placebo. The receptors here all came from a person between 18 and 65 years old who received the Ad26.COV2.S COVID-19 vaccine or a placebo. The CDR3 runs from the conserved cysteine through the conserved F or W. A D gene is named only where the DNA matches it firmly. A row's size may be missing; if present it is once, few, many or a size class.

J: TRBJ1-2; size: NA; V: TRBV11-2; D: NA; DNA: TGTGCCAGCAGCCTAGCTGGAGGACGACGGATGGGCTACACCTTC; CDR3: CASSLAGGRRMGYTF
J: TRBJ2-7; size: NA; V: TRBV19; D: TRBD1; DNA: TGTGCCAGTAGTCCGGGACAGGGGGCTTATGAGCAGTACTTC; CDR3: CASSPGQGAYEQYF
J: TRBJ2-7; size: NA; V: TRBV4-1; D: TRBD1; DNA: TGCGCCAGCAGCCAAGGGGGGACAGGGACCTACGAGCAGTACTTC; CDR3: CASSQGGTGTYEQYF
J: TRBJ1-1; size: NA; V: TRBV19; D: TRBD1; DNA: TGTGCCAGTAGCCAGGGACAGTCTCGGGAAGCTTTCTTT; CDR3: CASSQGQSREAFF
J: TRBJ2-3; size: NA; V: TRBV10-3; D: NA; DNA: TGTGCCATCAGCCCAGGGGGGGCTCCAGGTACAGATACGCAGTATTTT; CDR3: CAISPGGAPGTDTQYF
J: TRBJ2-7; size: NA; V: TRBV7-8; D: TRBD1; DNA: TGTGCCAGCAGCTTAGCGACGACAGGGTGGCATCCCTACGAGCAGTACTTC; CDR3: CASSLATTGWHPYEQYF
J: TRBJ2-5; size: NA; V: TRBV9; D: TRBD1; DNA: TGTGCCAGCAGCCACGGGACAGGGGGCCGGGAGACCCAGTACTTC; CDR3: CASSHGTGGRETQYF
J: TRBJ1-2; size: NA; V: TRBV7-9; D: TRBD1; DNA: TGTGCCAGCAGCTTAGCGGAAGGACAGGGCTATGGCTACACCTTC; CDR3: CASSLAEGQGYGYTF
J: TRBJ2-4; size: NA; V: TRBV15; D: TRBD2; DNA: TGTGCCACCCAAAGCGGGGTACCCAAAAACATTCAGTACTTC; CDR3: CATQSGVPKNIQYF
J: TRBJ2-5; size: NA; V: TRBV9; D: NA; DNA: TGTGCCAGCAGCGTAGAGGGCCCTAAAGAGACCCAGTACTTC; CDR3: CASSVEGPKETQYF
J: TRBJ2-3; size: NA; V: TRBV2; D: TRBD2; DNA: TGTGCCAGCAGTGGTTTGCGGGGGGACACAGATACGCAGTATTTT; CDR3: CASSGLRGDTDTQYF
J: TRBJ2-7; size: NA; V: TRBV5-1; D: TRBD1; DNA: TGCGCCAGCAGCTTGGTTTGGACAGGGTTCAACGAGCAGTACTTC; CDR3: CASSLVWTGFNEQYF
J: TRBJ1-4; size: NA; V: TRBV9; D: NA; DNA: TGTGCCAGCAGCGTAGGACAGAGAAATGAAAAACTGTTTTTT; CDR3: CASSVGQRNEKLFF
J: TRBJ1-5; size: NA; V: TRBV27; D: NA; DNA: TGTGCCAGCAGTGGGGAGTATAGCAATCAGCCCCAGCATTTT; CDR3: CASSGEYSNQPQHF
J: TRBJ1-2; size: few; V: TRBV4-1; D: TRBD1; DNA: TGCGCCAGCAGCCATCAACCGGGACAGGGGAACTATGGCTACACCTTC; CDR3: CASSHQPGQGNYGYTF
J: TRBJ2-1; size: NA; V: TRBV6-2/TRBV6-3; D: TRBD2; DNA: TGTGCCAGCAGCCCCCCACGACTAGCGGGGGAGTACAATGAGCAGTTCTTC; CDR3: CASSPPRLAGEYNEQFF
J: TRBJ2-7; size: NA; V: TRBV7-2; D: NA; DNA: TGTGCCGGAGCCTTACACCCCGCGGACACGAACGGCTACGAGCAGTACTTC; CDR3: CAGALHPADTNGYEQYF
J: TRBJ1-4; size: NA; V: TRBV28; D: NA; DNA: TGTGCCAGCACTATAGGGGGGAATGAAAAACTGTTTTTT; CDR3: CASTIGGNEKLFF
J: TRBJ2-7; size: NA; V: TRBV4-1; D: NA; DNA: TGCGCCAGCAGCCAAGAAAGACTTGGCGCCTACGAGCAGTACTTC; CDR3: CASSQERLGAYEQYF
J: TRBJ2-7; size: NA; V: TRBV7-2; D: TRBD1; DNA: TGTGCCAGCAGCTCGACGGAACCGGGACAGGGGGGACCCTACGAGCAGTACTTC; CDR3: CASSSTEPGQGGPYEQYF
J: TRBJ2-7; size: NA; V: TRBV6-2/TRBV6-3; D: NA; DNA: TGTGCCAGCAGTTCGCGGCGGGGGCCGTCCTACGAGCAGTACTTC; CDR3: CASSSRRGPSYEQYF
J: TRBJ1-4; size: NA; V: TRBV21-1; D: NA; DNA: TGTGCCAGGGGACAGGGCGGTAATGAAAAACTGTTTTTT; CDR3: CARGQGGNEKLFF
J: TRBJ1-6; size: NA; V: TRBV30; D: NA; DNA: TGTGCCTGGAGCTCCTATAATTCACCCCTCCACTTT; CDR3: CAWSSYNSPLHF
J: TRBJ2-2; size: NA; V: TRBV2; D: TRBD1; DNA: TGTGCCAGCAGTCCGGACAGGGCGGGGGGGGAGCTGTTTTTT; CDR3: CASSPDRAGGELFF
J: TRBJ2-5; size: few; V: TRBV9; D: NA; DNA: TGTGCCAGCAGCGTAAGGGCAAGGGCCGAAGAGACCCAGTACTTC; CDR3: CASSVRARAEETQYF
J: TRBJ1-4; size: NA; V: TRBV30; D: TRBD1; DNA: TGTGCCTGGAGTCCGGACAGGTTAAGTGAAAAACTGTTTTTT; CDR3: CAWSPDRLSEKLFF
J: TRBJ2-2; size: NA; V: TRBV7-2; D: NA; DNA: TGTGCCAGCACTCTACAGTTGAACACCGGGGAGCTGTTTTTT; CDR3: CASTLQLNTGELFF
J: TRBJ2-3; size: NA; V: TRBV7-8; D: NA; DNA: TGTGCCAGCAGCTTAGGCGGGACCAGCACAGATACGCAGTATTTT; CDR3: CASSLGGTSTDTQYF
J: TRBJ1-1; size: once; V: TRBV28; D: NA; DNA: TGTGCCAGCAGTTTAGTACGGATTAACACTGAAGCTTTCTTT; CDR3: CASSLVRINTEAFF
J: TRBJ2-1; size: once; V: TRBV6-6; D: NA; DNA: TGTGCCAGCAAAGAAAGGAACCCGACTAGTGATGAGCAGTTCTTC; CDR3: CASKERNPTSDEQFF
J: TRBJ1-6; size: few; V: TRBV7-9; D: TRBD1; DNA: TGTGCCAGCAGCTTTACGACCGGGACAGGGGATTCACCCCTCCACTTT; CDR3: CASSFTTGTGDSPLHF
J: TRBJ1-5; size: NA; V: TRBV30; D: TRBD1; DNA: TGTGCCTGGTCCTTAGGCCAGGGGGGCAATCAGCCCCAGCATTTT; CDR3: CAWSLGQGGNQPQHF
J: TRBJ2-1; size: NA; V: TRBV6-4; D: TRBD1; DNA: TGTGCCAGCAGTGACTCAACAGGGGGTGGGGATGAGCAGTTCTTC; CDR3: CASSDSTGGGDEQFF
J: TRBJ1-2; size: NA; V: TRBV6-6; D: NA; DNA: TGTGCCAGCAGTTACTTACCAGGAGCTAACTATGGCTACACCTTC; CDR3: CASSYLPGANYGYTF
J: TRBJ1-1; size: NA; V: TRBV19; D: TRBD1; DNA: TGTGCCAGTAGTATAACCGGGACAGGGAGTGAAGCTTTCTTT; CDR3: CASSITGTGSEAFF
J: TRBJ2-5; size: NA; V: TRBV10-3; D: TRBD1; DNA: TGTGCCATCAGTTCTACCGGGACAGGGCAAGAGACCCAGTACTTC; CDR3: CAISSTGTGQETQYF
J: TRBJ1-2; size: NA; V: TRBV7-9; D: NA; DNA: TGTGCCAGCAGCTTAGCGGAGAACTATGGCTACACCTTC; CDR3: CASSLAENYGYTF
J: TRBJ2-2; size: NA; V: TRBV7-8; D: NA; DNA: TGTGCCAGCAGCCGAGAGGGGGGAACGAACACCGGGGAGCTGTTTTTT; CDR3: CASSREGGTNTGELFF
J: TRBJ1-1; size: NA; V: TRBV9; D: TRBD1; DNA: TGTGCCAGCAGCGCCGAAGACAGGGGGCCCGGGAACACTGAAGCTTTCTTT; CDR3: CASSAEDRGPGNTEAFF
J: TRBJ2-2; size: NA; V: TRBV7-6; D: TRBD1; DNA: TGTGCCAGCAGCTTGGAAGGGGGCGGGACCGGGGAGCTGTTTTTT; CDR3: CASSLEGGGTGELFF
J: TRBJ2-7; size: NA; V: TRBV25-1; D: NA; DNA: TGTGCCAGCAGTATCTTGGTGGGGACACCAAGCTACGAGCAGTACTTC; CDR3: CASSILVGTPSYEQYF